This paragraph covers one T cell receptor (beta chain) sequence. Its target is unknown. A read error may explain this, as a much larger clone is one base away. The making of cDNA relied on 5'RACE with 10-nucleotide random UMIs. Sequencing runs each generated in excess of 180 million TCR-beta sequences derived from 15-18 subjects. TCRdb processed the 5' RACE reads anew with MiXCR; each CDR3 protein has one entry. The data contain some 16,000 distinct CDR3 sequences, approximately 15% of them singletons. V gave up 7 bases and J gave up 2 bases, with 12 bases separating them. Germline V gene sequence: CDR1 MDHEN, CDR2 SYDVKM. The CDR3 runs to 13 residues. This sample is drawn from a study of neurological immune-mediated disorders. General observations from the study: No CDR3 amino acid sequences recurred among expanded clones across subjects, suggesting private repertoires in all groups.

Unsorted libraries used 2 million PBMCs kept at -80 degrees C. Input material: PBMCs. This clonotype originated in a man between 60 and 75 years old with HTLV-1-associated myelopathy (HAM/TSP). This rearrangement joins TRBV28 to TRBJ2-7, with a tentative D call TRBD1 (5 bases). The CDR3 here is CASTTVSPYEQYF. CDR3 nucleotide sequence: TGTGCCAGCACGACAGTGAGCCCCTACGAGCAGTACTTC.